The 20 T cell receptor beta chains below come from one sample, sequenced in a study of blood T cell repertoires in COVID-19. Method: immunoSEQ multiplex PCR; TCRdb's copy keeps in-frame clones and lacks some. The data hold about 57,000 clones, with roughly four fifths observed a single time. The sequencing sample was made of peripheral blood. The receptors originated from an elderly woman with acute or convalescent COVID-19.

As concerns this clone: At the DNA level, this CDR3 is encoded by other sequences in the same sample as well. This chain connects TRBV11-2 to TRBJ1-1; perhaps TRBD1 as D (6 bases). The CDR3 totals 13 residues. CDR1 SGHAT and CDR2 FQNNGV come from the germline V gene. V was pared by 5 bases and J by 1 base, with 8 bases between. As DNA, the CDR3 is TGTGCCAGCAGCCGGACAGAGAACACTGAAGCTTTCTTT. Protein sequence: CASSRTENTEAFF.

V and J are TRBV7-8 and TRBJ1-1; no reliable D call. The V and J ends lost 6 bases and 7 bases respectively, with 18 bases between them. Germline CDR1 SGHVS, CDR2 FQNEAQ. This CDR3 spans 14 amino acids. CDR3 loop: CASRYTEGLYEAFF. CDR3 nucleotides: TGTGCCAGCAGGTATACCGAGGGTCTATATGAAGCTTTCTTT.

This chain joins TRBV25-1 and TRBJ1-2, with D perhaps matching TRBD1 (6 bases). CDR1 is MGHDK, CDR2 SYGVNS, per germline. The CDR3 is 13 amino acids. Trimming left V 7 bases short and J 2 bases short, with 11 bases between. The chain's CDR3 is CASMRGANYGYTF. The DNA of the CDR3 is TGTGCCAGCATGCGGGGGGCGAACTATGGCTACACCTTC.

This clone has more than one count but fewer than ten. The chain employs TRBV28 and TRBJ1-2, with D possibly matching TRBD1 (6 bases). Germline CDR1 MDHEN, CDR2 SYDVKM. CDR3 length equals 17 residues. Deletions cut 2 bases from V and 8 bases from J, with 24 bases between. The CDR3 region is CASSLPTQGRLSRGYTF. The CDR3 DNA follows: TGTGCCAGCAGTTTACCTACACAGGGAAGGTTGTCGCGGGGCTACACCTTC.

This sequence joins TRBV6-1 and TRBJ1-5; 7 bases match TRBD1. The J segment lost 0 bases and the V segment lost 2 bases, leaving 4 bases of the junction unmatched. The germline V gene has CDR1 MNHNS and CDR2 SASEGT. There are 16 residues in the CDR3. The CDR3 DNA reads TGTGCCAGCAGTGAATCACAGGGGAGTAGCAATCAGCCCCAGCATTTT. Protein product: CASSESQGSSNQPQHF.

This clone came up once. V gene TRBV5-8 combines with J gene TRBJ1-5; 8 bases map to TRBD1. V shed 4 bases, J shed 5 bases, and the junction held 2 bases outside the gene matches. The CDR3 consists of 13 residues. CDR1 and CDR2 from the germline V gene are SGHTS and YDEGEE. CDR3 sequence: CASSLQGDQPQHF. The CDR3, as DNA: TGTGCCAGCAGCCTACAGGGGGATCAGCCCCAGCATTTT.

This rearrangement joins TRBV6-5 to TRBJ1-1, with D unresolved. The V end was cut by 4 bases, the J end by 9 bases, with 12 bases between. Germline lookup yields CDR1 MNHEY and CDR2 SVGAGI. This CDR3 has 12 residues. CDR3 bases: TGTGCCAGCAGTTCCGACCCGGGAAAAGCTTTCTTT. This translates into CASSSDPGKAFF.

The rearrangement uses TRBV6-6 and TRBJ1-1; D is ambiguous. Trimming cost V 5 bases and J 1 base, with 14 bases left between them. Germline values: CDR1 MNHNY, CDR2 SVGAGI (reference sequence). The CDR3 is 15 amino acids. CDR3 coding DNA: TGTGCCAGCAGTCGCCCCGGTCTTTCGAACACTGAAGCTTTCTTT. It codes for CASSRPGLSNTEAFF.

The chain is built from TRBV28 and TRBJ2-2; D unresolved. Germline assignment: CDR1 MDHEN and CDR2 SYDVKM. The CDR3 contains 15 residues. V lost 3 bases, J lost 0 bases, and 8 bases lay in between. CDR3 bases: TGTGCCAGCAGTTTTTACCAGACGAACACCGGGGAGCTGTTTTTT. This gives the protein CASSFYQTNTGELFF.

The chain joins TRBV5-1 to TRBJ1-1; D not certain. This CDR3 spans 15 amino acids. Germline CDR1 SGHRS, CDR2 YFSETQ. Trimming left V 1 base short and J 3 bases short, with 13 bases between. The CDR3 reads CASSLLGGKDTEAFF. CDR3 in DNA: TGCGCCAGCAGCTTGTTAGGAGGGAAGGACACTGAAGCTTTCTTT.

This sequence joins TRBV5-1 and TRBJ1-2; D is perhaps TRBD1 (5 bases). The CDR3 totals 14 residues. The V end lost 0 bases, the J end lost 3 bases, and 9 bases lay between the germline ends. CDR1 SGHRS and CDR2 YFSETQ come from the germline V gene. CDR3 bases: TGCGCCAGCAGCTTGGCCTCCAGGGACTATGGCTACACCTTC. Its protein is CASSLASRDYGYTF.

The chain is built from TRBV12-3 or TRBV12-4 and TRBJ2-2, with D possibly TRBD2 on 6 matching bases. Trimming pared 1 base from V and 6 bases from J, leaving 6 bases between. This CDR3 comprises 13 residues. CDR3 bases: TGTGCCAGCAGTTTAGGACTAGCCGGGGAGCTGTTTTTT. It codes for CASSLGLAGELFF.

The chain employs TRBV7-3 and TRBJ2-1; D is uncertain. This CDR3 is 16 amino acids long. Per germline, CDR1 SGHTA and CDR2 FQGTGA. Trimming left V 5 bases short and J 10 bases short, with 24 bases between. CDR3 bases: TGTGCCAGCAGCGTGCATACTAACCCCTCTCCCGGGGAGCAGTTCTTC. It specifies CASSVHTNPSPGEQFF.

In this sample, this clone turned up a few times. The rearrangement joins TRBV4-2 to TRBJ1-3; 10 bases agree with TRBD1. Trimming removed 3 bases from V and 1 base from J; junction bases left unmatched: 3. Germline V CDR1 and CDR2: LGHNA, YNFKEQ. This CDR3 has 16 amino acids. The CDR3 DNA is TGTGCCAGCAGCCACAGACAGGGGGCTTCTGGAAACACCATATATTTT. Translation gives CASSHRQGASGNTIYF.

This chain links TRBV20-1 with TRBJ2-7; 8 nucleotides line up with TRBD2. The CDR3 covers 14 residues. V lost 3 bases and J lost 3; bases outside the gene matches: 7. Germline V gene sequence: CDR1 DFQATT, CDR2 SNEGSKA (reference sequence). The CDR3 nucleotides read TGCAGTGCTAGTCGGGGGGGAACCGACTACGAGCAGTACTTC. Its protein is CSASRGGTDYEQYF.

The gene calls are TRBV27 and TRBJ2-5; a possible D gene is TRBD2 (6 bases). The CDR3 extends over 17 amino acids. The V gene's germline CDR1 is MNHEY and CDR2 SMNVEV (reference sequence). Trimming left V 2 bases short and J 5 bases short, with 21 bases between. The CDR3 nucleotides read TGTGCCAGCAGTTTAGATGGGACTTCCAGAATTGGGGAGACCCAGTACTTC. It is translated as CASSLDGTSRIGETQYF.

This clone has only one observation. The genes are TRBV19 and TRBJ2-7; TRBD2 matches at 8 bases. The CDR3 sequence is 13 residues long. Germline CDR1 is LNHDA and CDR2 is SQIVND (reference sequence). V lost 6 bases, J lost 6 bases, and 7 bases stayed unmatched. CDR3 nucleotides: TGTGCCAGTAGCCCCGGGGGGGGGTCCGAGCAGTACTTC. Translation: CASSPGGGSEQYF.

The gene calls are TRBV27 and TRBJ2-5, with a tentative D call TRBD1 (5 bases). Trimming shortened V by 3 bases and J by 2 bases, and 10 bases separated the two germline ends. The CDR3 has 14 residues. The V gene's germline CDR1 is MNHEY and CDR2 SMNVEV (reference sequence). The CDR3 here is CASSFRQTQETQYF. The CDR3 DNA reads TGTGCCAGCAGTTTCCGACAGACACAAGAGACCCAGTACTTC.

The chain couples TRBV11-2 to TRBJ1-1; D is ambiguous. CDR1 is SGHAT, CDR2 FQNNGV, per germline. Trimming cost V 0 bases and J 3 bases, with 8 bases left between them. The CDR3 is 14 residues long. Here the CDR3 DNA reads TGTGCCAGCAGCTTAGATGTGAGGGACACTGAAGCTTTCTTT. This encodes CASSLDVRDTEAFF.

Regarding this clone: The junction and the germline gene differ at one end; a read error may be behind it. The genes are TRBV12-3 or TRBV12-4 and TRBJ2-1, with D hard to call. The CDR3 runs to 11 residues. The CDR3 protein is CASRLVDEQFF. The CDR3 nucleotides read TGTGCCAGCAGATTAGTCGATGAGCAGTTCTTC.